The following is a T cell receptor beta chain sequence with its context. The antigen remains unidentified. The record originates from a study of human T cells and chemical hapten exposure. About the study: Patients were given diphenylcyclopropenone on the scalp weekly across the roughly 25-week study. General study findings and limits: The donor cohort had alopecia, so its immune response may not match that of healthy people.

The ends were cut back, 1 base at V and 5 bases at J, with 12 bases in the middle. Per germline, CDR1 LGHNA and CDR2 YNFKEQ. The CDR3 spans 15 residues. Using its own MiXCR run on the RACE reads, TCRdb lists one record per CDR3 protein. Of roughly 200,000 distinct CDR3 sequences in the sample, roughly a quarter are singletons; the top ten hold approximately 2.3%. Time point specified: patch test 3, about 24 weeks after DPC sensitization. Stated treatment: therapeutic diphenylcyclopropenone sensitization with weekly scalp DPC. J is TRBJ2-1 and V is TRBV4-2; no firm D call. This TCR was recovered from a woman between 40 and 50 years old with alopecia areata. Some clones in this sample may be carry-over from other donors' samples. The material was whole blood, obtained in connection with sensitization to the hapten diphenylcyclopropenone (DPC). CDR3 residues: CASSQVNQPDNEQFF. The CDR3 nucleotides are TGTGCCAGCAGCCAAGTAAACCAGCCCGACAATGAGCAGTTCTTC.